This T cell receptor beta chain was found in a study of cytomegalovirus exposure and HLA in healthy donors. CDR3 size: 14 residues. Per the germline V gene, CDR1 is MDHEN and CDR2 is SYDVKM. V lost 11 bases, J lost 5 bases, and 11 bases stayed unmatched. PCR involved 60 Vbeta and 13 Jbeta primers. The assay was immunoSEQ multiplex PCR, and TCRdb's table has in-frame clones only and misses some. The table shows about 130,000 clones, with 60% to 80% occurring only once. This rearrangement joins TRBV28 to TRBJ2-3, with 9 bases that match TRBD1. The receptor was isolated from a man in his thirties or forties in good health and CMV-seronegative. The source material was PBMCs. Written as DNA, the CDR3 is TGTGCCTGCAACGGGGACAGGGAAGGAGATACGCAGTATTTT. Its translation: CACNGDREGDTQYF.